What follows are 2 T cell receptor beta chains derived from one specimen sequenced in a study of tumor-infiltrating lymphocytes in primary liver carcinoma. Extraction also yielded germline DNA, while blood RNA was obtained from unsorted whole blood. The researchers produced TCR beta cDNA from approximately 540 ng total RNA with a constant-region primer. Three nested multiplex PCR rounds, a slightly modified ARM-PCR, produced the libraries for TCR beta. The study ran its first two PCR rounds for nine to ten cycles each, using TRBV1-TRBV30 forward primers and a C-beta reverse primer. MiXCR, applied by TCRdb to the multiplex PCR reads, yields one record per CDR3 protein. The sample records approximately 320,000 distinct CDR3 sequences, roughly 60% being singletons. Input material: peripheral blood. The receptor set was obtained from a woman aged 30 to 39 with primary liver carcinoma and hepatitis B virus infection.

This clonotype appeared many times. The chain joins TRBV29-1 to TRBJ2-1; 7 nucleotides line up with TRBD1. J was trimmed by 7 bases and V by 4 bases; bases with no gene match: 7. The CDR3 has 13 residues. The germline V gene has CDR1 SQVTM and CDR2 ANQGSEA. CDR3 sequence reads: CSVVWDSINEQFF. The CDR3 coding sequence is TGCAGCGTTGTTTGGGACAGTATAAATGAGCAGTTCTTC.

As regards this clonotype: One junction end disagrees with the germline gene, perhaps due to a read error. The chain has TRBV13 and TRBJ1-2; perhaps TRBD1 as D (6 bases). From germline, CDR1 is PRHDT and CDR2 FYEKMQ (reference sequence). CDR3 size: 15 residues. The CDR3: CASSFHDRRWYDYTF. CDR3 in DNA: TGTGCCAGCAGCTTCCACGACAGGCGATGGTATGACTACACCTTC.